These T cell receptor beta chains were read from a single sample in a study of blood T cells in healthy people across ages. Using its own MiXCR run on the 5' RACE reads, TCRdb lists one record per CDR3 protein. The table shows hundreds of thousands of distinct CDR3 sequences, with under 70% occurring only once. Sequences were obtained from blood. Every receptor here comes from a man in his 60s in good health. The CDR3 runs from the conserved cysteine through the conserved F or W. The D gene is left open where the match is weak. Size is stated for part of the rows, as once, few or many counts, or as a class when the clone is expanded.

.	TRBV21-1	TRBJ2-5	few	CASSATPGQGDQETQYF	TGTGCCAGCAGCGCAACGCCGGGACAGGGGGACCAAGAGACCCAGTACTTC
.	TRBV6-2/TRBV6-3	TRBJ2-2	.	CASSYSGGPRTGELFF	TGTGCCAGCAGTTACTCCGGGGGACCCCGCACCGGGGAGCTGTTTTTT
.	TRBV6-4	TRBJ1-1	.	CASSVPPGGDGTEAFF	TGTGCCAGCAGTGTACCTCCCGGGGGCGACGGCACTGAAGCTTTCTTT
.	TRBV6-5	TRBJ2-3	.	CASSYSKKITDTQYF	TGTGCCAGCAGTTACTCGAAGAAAATCACAGATACGCAGTATTTT
.	TRBV7-9	TRBJ2-1	many	CASSSLEQFF	TGTGCCAGCAGCTCCCTTGAGCAGTTCTTC
.	TRBV5-1	TRBJ2-5	.	CASSNLGIPQAETQYF	TGCGCCAGCAGTAATCTGGGAATCCCCCAAGCTGAGACCCAGTACTTC
.	TRBV9	TRBJ1-4	.	CASSLRDTANEKLFF	TGTGCCAGCAGCCTCCGGGACACCGCTAATGAAAAACTGTTTTTT
TRBD2	TRBV7-7	TRBJ2-5	.	CASRPRAGGETQYF	TGTGCCAGCAGACCACGAGCGGGGGGGGAGACCCAGTACTTC
.	TRBV24-1	TRBJ2-5	.	CAASESTVMGTKETQYF	TGTGCCGCCAGTGAGTCGACTGTGATGGGAACCAAAGAGACCCAGTACTTC
.	TRBV18	TRBJ2-5	few	CASSPPSREETQYF	TGTGCCAGCTCACCACCGTCTAGGGAAGAGACCCAGTACTTC
.	TRBV6-5	TRBJ2-3	once	CASRGTASTDTQYF	TGTGCCAGCCGGGGGACAGCCAGCACAGATACGCAGTATTTT
.	TRBV7-2	TRBJ1-6	.	CASSLNAGKGPPLHF	TGTGCCAGCAGCTTAAACGCTGGGAAGGGGCCACCCCTCCACTTT
.	TRBV15	TRBJ1-4	.	CATSRASGAFEKLFF	TGTGCCACCAGCAGAGCATCGGGCGCGTTTGAAAAACTGTTTTTT
.	TRBV12-3/TRBV12-4	TRBJ1-6	.	CASSLGYDSPLHF	TGTGCCAGCAGTTTAGGGTATGATTCACCCCTCCACTTT
.	TRBV7-9	TRBJ1-4	.	CASSLSRTATNEKLFF	TGTGCCAGCAGCTTGTCCCGCACCGCAACTAATGAAAAACTGTTTTTT
TRBD2	TRBV5-1	TRBJ2-3	.	CASSSSGGAIDTRYF	TGCGCCAGCAGTTCTAGCGGGGGGGCCATAGATACGCGGTATTTT